The clone carrying this TCR beta chain was detected only once. Regarding treatment: approximately 18 received Ad26.COV2.S at low or high dose, single or two shots; 5 received placebo; per-sample allocation not given. Sampling took place 63 days after the first vaccine or placebo injection. The sample comes from a study of Ad26.COV2.S vaccination and SARS-CoV-2 variants. Study at large: Doses of Ad26.COV2.S were injected into muscle once or twice, 56 days apart.

Sequencing was performed with immunoSEQ multiplex PCR; in TCRdb, only in-frame clones are kept and a portion is missing. Found here are about 460,000 clones, 89% of them singletons; the top ten hold more than 1.5%. Germline CDR1 and CDR2: MNHEY and SMNVEV (reference sequence). The CDR3 has 13 amino acids. The V segment lost 5 bases and the J segment 6 bases; nucleotides outside the gene matches: 6. The receptor comes from a person between 18 and 60 years old who received the Ad26.COV2.S COVID-19 vaccine or a placebo. This sample comprised peripheral blood, obtained in a trial of Ad26.COV2.S vaccine versus placebo. The genes are TRBV27 and TRBJ1-1; 7 bases fit TRBD1. The CDR3 nucleotides read TGTGCCAGCAGTACGGTCAGGGGGGCTGAAGCTTTCTTT. As protein: CASSTVRGAEAFF.